The 23 T cell receptor beta chains below come from one sample, sequenced in a study of blood T cell repertoires in COVID-19. Sequenced by immunoSEQ multiplex PCR; TCRdb stores in-frame clones only, minus some. The sample yields a few hundred thousand clones, roughly 91% seen once. What was sequenced was PBMCs or T cells enriched from blood (not recorded which). These receptors were collected from a man aged 18 to 29 who had recovered from COVID-19.

This chain connects TRBV5-8 to TRBJ2-1; perhaps TRBD1 as D (5 bases). The V end lost 0 bases, the J end lost 1 base, and 8 bases lay between the germline ends. Germline CDR1 is SGHTS and CDR2 is YDEGEE. The CDR3 spans 15 residues. Written as DNA, the CDR3 is TGTGCCAGCAGCTTGGAACAGGAATCCTACAATGAGCAGTTCTTC. Translation gives CASSLEQESYNEQFF.

The chain joins TRBV3-1 (or the pseudogene TRBV3-2) to TRBJ1-4, with a possible D match to TRBD1 (6 bases). V lost 6 bases to trimming and J lost 4 bases, with 9 bases between them. CDR1 and CDR2 (germline): LGHDT, YNNKEL (reference sequence). The CDR3 contains 13 residues. The CDR3 nucleotides read TGTGCCAGCAGTCGGACAGATAATGAAAAACTGTTTTTT. Residues: CASSRTDNEKLFF.

The chain couples TRBV30 to TRBJ2-1; D ambiguous. The germline V gene has CDR1 GTSNPN and CDR2 SVGIG (reference sequence). The CDR3 sequence is 13 residues long. The ends were cut back, 0 bases at V and 5 bases at J, with 8 bases in the middle. CDR3 sequence reads: CAWSVRIHNEQFF. CDR3 DNA: TGTGCCTGGAGTGTGCGGATACACAATGAGCAGTTCTTC.

The chain is built from TRBV25-1 and TRBJ1-1; TRBD1 might be the D (5 bases). V was clipped by 8 bases and J by 4 bases, with 14 bases between them. CDR1 is MGHDK and CDR2 is SYGVNS in the germline V gene. This CDR3 has 13 residues. The CDR3 DNA sequence: TGTGCCAGCGCCCGTGGGGCTGGCACTGAAGCTTTCTTT. It codes for CASARGAGTEAFF.

The chain couples TRBV18 to TRBJ1-4; tentative D call: TRBD1 (6 bases). Trimming removed 6 bases from V and 2 bases from J, with 10 bases in between. The CDR3 consists of 14 residues. CDR1 is KGHSH and CDR2 is LQKENI in the germline V gene. CDR3 in amino acids: CASSDDRTNEKLFF. Written as DNA, the CDR3 is TGTGCCAGCTCTGACGACAGGACTAATGAAAAACTGTTTTTT.

V and J are TRBV2 and TRBJ2-7; no clear D gene. Trimming took off 6 bases at V and 0 bases at J, with 3 bases between the two ends. Per germline, CDR1 SNHLY and CDR2 FYNNEI. This CDR3 spans 11 amino acids. The CDR3 is CASSGSYEQYF. The CDR3 coding sequence is TGTGCCAGCAGCGGCTCCTACGAGCAGTACTTC.

The chain uses TRBV29-1 and TRBJ1-5; D not certain. V was shortened by 7 bases and J by 0 bases, with 16 bases between the two germline ends. Germline V gene lookup returns CDR1 SQVTM and CDR2 ANQGSEA. There are 15 residues in the CDR3. This CDR3 reads CSAILWGDSNQPQHF. CDR3 nucleotides: TGCAGCGCGATACTCTGGGGAGATAGCAATCAGCCCCAGCATTTT.

This chain joins TRBV5-6 and TRBJ1-1; weak D call: TRBD1 (5 bases). CDR1 is SGHDT and CDR2 is YYEEEE in the germline V gene. V shed 2 bases and J shed 3 bases, with 11 bases lying between them. CDR3 length: 14 residues. DNA for the CDR3: TGTGCCAGCAGCTTCGGGACGGGGGACACTGAAGCTTTCTTT. It translates to CASSFGTGDTEAFF.

This clone was found many times. V is TRBV5-6 and J is TRBJ2-1; 8 bases map to TRBD2. The V gene's germline CDR1 is SGHDT and CDR2 YYEEEE. This CDR3 has 14 residues. The V gene end was trimmed by 0 bases and the J gene end by 4 bases; junction bases not matched to a gene: 0. The CDR3 DNA sequence: TGTGCCAGCAGCTTGGGCGGGGGGTACAATGAGCAGTTCTTC. Amino acid sequence: CASSLGGGYNEQFF.

V is TRBV29-1 and J is TRBJ2-7; possibly TRBD2 for D (5 bases). Germline V gene data show CDR1 as SQVTM and CDR2 as ANQGSEA. The V end was cut by 1 base, the J end by 6 bases, with 10 bases between. The CDR3 covers 12 residues. CDR3 residues: CSVEVGGSEQYF. As DNA, the CDR3 is TGCAGCGTTGAAGTAGGAGGAAGCGAGCAGTACTTC.

J is TRBJ1-1 and V is TRBV7-9; TRBD1 aligns across 9 bases. The ends lost 1 base at V and 5 bases at J; junction bases unmatched: 8. From germline, CDR1 is SEHNR and CDR2 FQNEAQ (reference sequence). The CDR3 has 16 residues. CDR3 in amino acids: CASSLEGGQGRTEAFF. In DNA, the CDR3 is TGTGCCAGCAGCTTAGAGGGGGGACAGGGTCGAACTGAAGCTTTCTTT.

This clone has just one count. The J gene is TRBJ2-3, the V gene TRBV5-5; 13 positions agree with TRBD2. The CDR3 totals 17 residues. The trim removed 4 bases at V and 6 bases at J, leaving 11 bases unmatched. Per the germline V gene, CDR1 is SGHKS and CDR2 is YYEKEE (reference sequence). Here the CDR3 DNA reads TGTGCCAGCAGCAACGCAGGACTAGCGGGGGCAGGGGATACGCAGTATTTT. Protein product: CASSNAGLAGAGDTQYF.

V usage is TRBV7-9 and J usage is TRBJ2-3; TRBD1 is a possible D gene (6 bases). Trimming cost V 4 bases and J 0 bases, with 11 bases left between them. Germline V gives CDR1 SEHNR, CDR2 FQNEAQ (reference sequence). The CDR3 covers 15 residues. In DNA, the CDR3 is TGTGCCAGCAGCTACGGGACACTAAGCACAGATACGCAGTATTTT. It encodes CASSYGTLSTDTQYF.

V usage is TRBV11-3 and J usage is TRBJ2-1; the match to TRBD2 covers 9 bases. Looked up from germline, CDR1 is SGHNT and CDR2 is YENEEA. The CDR3 covers 16 residues. V dropped 1 base and J dropped 6; count of bases not matched to a gene: 7. Written as DNA, the CDR3 is TGTGCCAGCAGCTTAGGTTTGGGTAGCGGGAGCAATGAGCAGTTCTTC. Translation: CASSLGLGSGSNEQFF.

DNA of the CDR3: TGTGCCAGCAGCCAATTCAGGGGGATGGGGACCTACGAGCAGTACTTC. Its protein product is CASSQFRGMGTYEQYF. This chain uses TRBV16 with TRBJ2-7; 7 bases map to TRBD1. Germline V gene sequence: CDR1 KGHSY, CDR2 FQNENV. This CDR3 is built from 16 residues. J lost 2 bases, V lost 1 base, and 8 bases had no gene match. The whole variable domain, filled in from reference TRBV16 and TRBJ2-7, reads GEEVAQTPKHLVRGEGQKAKLYCAPIKGHSYVFWYQQVLKNEFKFLISFQNENVFDETGMPKERFSAKCLPNSPCSLEIQATKLEDSAVYFCASSQFRGMGTYEQYFGPGTRLTVT.

Points on this clone: This sample also contains other DNA sequences that code for the same CDR3. The chain joins TRBV7-2 to TRBJ1-2; 7 bases fit TRBD1. The trim removed 1 base at V and 3 bases at J, leaving 2 bases unmatched. The CDR3 is 14 amino acids. The germline V gene has CDR1 SGHTA and CDR2 FQGNSA. Written as DNA, the CDR3 is TGTGCCAGCAGCTTAGGGACAGGCGACTATGGCTACACCTTC. Translation gives CASSLGTGDYGYTF.

The chain is built from TRBV20-1 and TRBJ2-4; no firm D call. V gave up 0 bases and J gave up 6 bases, with 3 bases separating them. The CDR3 has 11 amino acids. The germline V gene has CDR1 DFQATT and CDR2 SNEGSKA (reference sequence). CDR3 nucleotides: TGCAGTGCTAGAGACGGAAACATTCAGTACTTC. Translation: CSARDGNIQYF.

This clone was detected once. The chain has TRBV3-1 (or the pseudogene TRBV3-2) and TRBJ1-5, with D tentatively TRBD1 (5 bases). The germline V gene has CDR1 LGHDT and CDR2 YNNKEL (reference sequence). The CDR3 has 14 residues. V shed 1 base and J shed 7 bases, with 11 bases lying between them. CDR3 region: CASSQGGGYQPQHF. DNA for the CDR3: TGTGCCAGCAGCCAAGGGGGGGGGTACCAGCCCCAGCATTTT.

This clone has just a few counts. One junction end disagrees with the germline gene, perhaps due to a read error. The V call is TRBV6-5, the J call TRBJ1-1; D call uncertain. The germline CDR1 and CDR2 sequences are MNHEY and SVGAGI. This CDR3 contains 13 residues. In nucleotides, the CDR3 is TGTGCCAGCAGTGACTCCGTGAACACTGAAGCTTTCTTT. Protein product: CASSDSVNTEAFF.

This clone has a handful of counts. This chain links TRBV27 with TRBJ2-1, with TRBD1 as a possible D gene (6 bases). This CDR3 region has 15 residues. Per germline, CDR1 MNHEY and CDR2 SMNVEV (reference sequence). Trimming pared 6 bases from V and 0 bases from J, leaving 12 bases between. In DNA form, the CDR3 reads TGTGCCAGCAGGTTAAGGGGGATCTCCTACAATGAGCAGTTCTTC. Translated: CASRLRGISYNEQFF.

This sequence joins TRBV3-1 (or the pseudogene TRBV3-2) and TRBJ2-1; no clear D gene. V was shortened by 3 bases and J by 5 bases, with 11 bases between the two germline ends. CDR3 size: 14 residues. CDR1 LGHDT and CDR2 YNNKEL come from the germline V gene (reference sequence). CDR3 loop: CASSQFGVDNEQFF. The CDR3 DNA follows: TGTGCCAGCAGCCAGTTCGGAGTAGACAATGAGCAGTTCTTC.

This clone was recorded once. Distinct nucleotide sequences in the sample also encode this CDR3. The CDR3 loop reads CASSQGTGKETQYF. CDR3 nucleotides: TGTGCCAGCAGCCAAGGTACGGGGAAGGAGACCCAGTACTTC. V usage is TRBV3-1 (or the pseudogene TRBV3-2) and J usage is TRBJ2-5, with a possible D match to TRBD2 (5 bases). The V end lost 1 base, the J end lost 5 bases, and 11 bases lay between the germline ends. CDR1 is LGHDT and CDR2 is YNNKEL in the germline V gene (reference sequence). This CDR3 spans 14 amino acids.

V usage is TRBV28 and J usage is TRBJ2-7, with D maybe TRBD1 (5 bases). Germline CDR1 is MDHEN and CDR2 is SYDVKM. Trimming took off 6 bases at V and 2 bases at J, with 8 bases between the two ends. The length of the CDR3 is 12 residues. The CDR3 DNA reads TGTGCCAGCAGCCCCAGGGCCTACGAGCAGTACTTC. Protein: CASSPRAYEQYF.